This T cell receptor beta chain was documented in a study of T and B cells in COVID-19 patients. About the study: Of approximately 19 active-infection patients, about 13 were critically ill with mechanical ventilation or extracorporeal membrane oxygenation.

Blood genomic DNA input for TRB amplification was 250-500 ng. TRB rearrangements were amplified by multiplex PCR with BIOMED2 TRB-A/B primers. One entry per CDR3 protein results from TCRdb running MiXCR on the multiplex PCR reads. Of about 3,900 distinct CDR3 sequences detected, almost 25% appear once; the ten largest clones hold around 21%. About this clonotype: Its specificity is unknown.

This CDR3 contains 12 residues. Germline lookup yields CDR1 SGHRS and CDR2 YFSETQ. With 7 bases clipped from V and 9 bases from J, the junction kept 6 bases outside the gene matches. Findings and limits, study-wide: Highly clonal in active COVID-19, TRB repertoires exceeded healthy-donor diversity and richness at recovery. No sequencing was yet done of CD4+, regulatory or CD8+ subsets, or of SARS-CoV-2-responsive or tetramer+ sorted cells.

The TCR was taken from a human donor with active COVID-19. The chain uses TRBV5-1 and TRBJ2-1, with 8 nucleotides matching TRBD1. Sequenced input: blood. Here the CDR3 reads CASYYRGSEQFF. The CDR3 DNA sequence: TGCGCCAGCTACTACAGGGGGTCTGAGCAGTTCTTC.